These 13 T cell receptor beta chains were all obtained from the same sample, sequenced in a study of blood T cell repertoires in COVID-19. Sequenced by immunoSEQ multiplex PCR; TCRdb stores in-frame clones only, minus some. The profile shows fewer than 300,000 clones, about four fifths of them singletons. Sequencing was done on a sample of peripheral blood. The receptors derive from a woman between 18 and 29 years old with acute or convalescent COVID-19.

The V gene is TRBV29-1, the J gene TRBJ1-2; possibly TRBD1 for D (5 bases). Germline V gene data show CDR1 as SQVTM and CDR2 as ANQGSEA. The germline V and J ends were trimmed by 0 bases and 4 bases, with 12 bases remaining between them. This CDR3 is built from 14 residues. The CDR3 DNA reads TGCAGCGTTGAAGAGTCATGGGGGGGCTATGGCTACACCTTC. This gives the protein CSVEESWGGYGYTF.

The V call is TRBV27, the J call TRBJ2-1, with 7 bases that match TRBD2. Trimming took 5 bases from V and 2 from J; bases not matched to a gene: 6. CDR1 and CDR2 from the germline V gene are MNHEY and SMNVEV (reference sequence). This CDR3 spans 15 amino acids. Written as DNA, the CDR3 is TGTGCCAGCAGTCCTTGGGCGGGAGCCTACAATGAGCAGTTCTTC. Its translation is CASSPWAGAYNEQFF.

V usage is TRBV6-5 and J usage is TRBJ1-5; possible D gene TRBD1, 6 bases. V dropped 6 bases and J dropped 6 bases, with 18 bases sitting between them. Germline V CDR1 and CDR2: MNHEY, SVGAGI. There are 15 residues in the CDR3. The CDR3 nucleotides are TGTGCCAGCAGATCCACAGGGACGGGGGGTCAGCCCCAGCATTTT. It codes for CASRSTGTGGQPQHF.

The chain has TRBV4-3 and TRBJ2-7; possibly TRBD2 for D (6 bases). The V gene's germline CDR1 is LGHNA and CDR2 YSLEER. V lost 4 bases and J lost 3, with 16 bases in between. The CDR3 is 15 residues long. CDR3 nucleotides: TGCGCCAGCAGCCCCAGTCTAGCGACAAACTACGAGCAGTACTTC. Protein: CASSPSLATNYEQYF.

With respect to this clone: Distinct nucleotide sequences in the sample also encode this CDR3. The chain couples TRBV7-8 to TRBJ2-7; 11 nucleotides match TRBD2. This CDR3 has 15 residues. The germline CDR1 and CDR2 sequences are SGHVS and FQNEAQ. V was pared by 5 bases and J by 3 bases, with 6 bases of the junction left unmatched. As DNA, the CDR3 is TGTGCCAGCAGCAGGTTAGCGGGAGGGTTCTACGAGCAGTACTTC. Its translation is CASSRLAGGFYEQYF.

This chain uses TRBV5-8 with TRBJ1-1, with TRBD1 identical over 9 bases. The CDR3 extends over 16 amino acids. Germline loops: CDR1 SGHTS, CDR2 YDEGEE. After removal of 1 base from V and 6 bases from J, the junction contained 10 bases not matched to a gene. This CDR3 is CASSLWGQGGWAEAFF. The CDR3 region has the DNA TGTGCCAGCAGCTTGTGGGGACAGGGAGGTTGGGCTGAAGCTTTCTTT. Full variable domain (remainder filled in from reference TRBV5-8 and TRBJ1-1): EAGVTQSPTHLIKTRGQQATLRCSPISGHTSVYWYQQALGLGLQFLLWYDEGEERNRGNFPPRFSGRQFPNYSSELNVNALELEDSALYLCASSLWGQGGWAEAFFGQGTRLTVV.

The CDR3 nucleotides read TGTGCCAGCAGCTTGCGGACAGGGGGTACTGAAGCTTTCTTT. It specifies CASSLRTGGTEAFF. This chain links TRBV5-6 with TRBJ1-1; 10 nucleotides match TRBD1. Germline assignment: CDR1 SGHDT and CDR2 YYEEEE. J gave up 5 bases and V 1 base, and 2 bases lay outside the gene matches. The CDR3 sequence is 14 residues long. Full variable domain (missing parts from reference TRBV5-6 and TRBJ1-1): DAGVTQSPTHLIKTRGQQVTLRCSPKSGHDTVSWYQQALGQGPQFIFQYYEEEERQRGNFPDRFSGHQFPNYSSELNVNALLLGDSALYLCASSLRTGGTEAFFGQGTRLTVV.

The V call is TRBV2, the J call TRBJ2-7, with TRBD2 identical over 10 bases. The CDR3 is 15 residues long. CDR1 SNHLY and CDR2 FYNNEI come from the germline V gene. V was pared by 7 bases and J by 3 bases, with 9 bases of the junction left unmatched. CDR3 protein: CASTRERTSGYEQYF. CDR3 coding DNA: TGTGCCAGCACCCGGGAGAGGACTAGCGGCTACGAGCAGTACTTC.

This clone was found a few times. The V and J genes are TRBV19 and TRBJ2-5; D might be TRBD2 (5 bases). Trimming removed 7 bases from V and 0 bases from J, with 15 bases in between. Germline V gives CDR1 LNHDA, CDR2 SQIVND (reference sequence). There are 15 residues in the CDR3. The CDR3 nucleotides are TGTGCCAGTACCCCGGGATGGGGAAACCAAGAGACCCAGTACTTC. It is translated as CASTPGWGNQETQYF.

The genes are TRBV7-2 and TRBJ2-3, with D hard to call. Germline V gene lookup returns CDR1 SGHTA and CDR2 FQGNSA. This CDR3 is 11 amino acids long. The V end was cut by 8 bases, the J end by 6 bases, with 9 bases between. The CDR3: CASGEEDTQYF. As DNA, the CDR3 is TGTGCCAGCGGAGAGGAGGATACGCAGTATTTT.

The chain carries TRBV4-3 and TRBJ1-1, with D possibly being TRBD1 (5 bases). The CDR3 runs to 15 residues. The V gene's germline CDR1 is LGHNA and CDR2 YSLEER. The V gene lost 6 bases and the J gene lost 2 bases, with 16 bases spanning the gap. This CDR3 is CASRRGETVNTEAFF. The CDR3 DNA reads TGCGCCAGCAGGCGGGGGGAGACAGTCAACACTGAAGCTTTCTTT.

V and J are TRBV7-8 and TRBJ2-1; 7 positions match TRBD2. The trim removed 4 bases at V and 7 bases at J, leaving 10 bases unmatched. In germline, CDR1 is SGHVS, CDR2 FQNEAQ. CDR3 size: 15 residues. The CDR3 protein is CASSSLAAYPNEQFF. Written as DNA, the CDR3 is TGTGCCAGCAGCTCCCTAGCGGCCTACCCTAATGAGCAGTTCTTC. Full variable domain (outside the CDR3, taken from reference TRBV7-8 and TRBJ2-1): GAGVSQSPRYKVAKRGQDVALRCDPISGHVSLFWYQQALGQGPEFLTYFQNEAQLDKSGLPSDRFFAERPEGSVSTLKIQRTQQEDSAVYLCASSSLAAYPNEQFFGPGTRLTVL.

This clone has only one observation. Additional DNA sequences in this sample encode the identical CDR3. The V gene is TRBV5-1, the J gene TRBJ2-5, with D perhaps TRBD2 (5 bases). Trimming cost V 0 bases and J 5 bases, with 8 bases left between them. The CDR3 has 13 residues. CDR1 SGHRS and CDR2 YFSETQ come from the germline V gene. The CDR3 loop is CASSLGGVETQYF. The CDR3 DNA follows: TGCGCCAGCAGCTTGGGGGGAGTTGAGACCCAGTACTTC.